The next 14 T cell receptor beta chains were all read from a single sample in a study of PD-1 blockade in classical Hodgkin lymphoma. Sequencing used immunoSEQ multiplex PCR; TCRdb keeps in-frame clones, though not all of them. The top ten clones hold 15% to 20% of a sample with roughly 100,000 clones, around 90% of them seen once. Specified time point: cycle 4 day 1 (C4D1), after five to seven weeks of nivolumab. All trial patients relapsed after autologous stem cell transplantation. Sequencing was performed on peripheral blood mononuclear cells (PBMCs), taken before the fourth cycle of nivolumab. The receptors here all came from a human donor with classical Hodgkin lymphoma.

J is TRBJ1-2 and V is TRBV6-1; D might be TRBD1 (6 bases). The CDR3 sequence is 13 residues long. CDR1 MNHNS and CDR2 SASEGT come from the germline V gene. V was clipped by 6 bases and J by 2 bases, with 10 bases between them. In DNA form, the CDR3 reads TGTGCCAGCAGCGGGACACCCAACTATGGCTACACCTTC. Translation gives CASSGTPNYGYTF.

The chain carries TRBV4-2 and TRBJ2-7, with unresolved D. V dropped 1 base and J dropped 5 bases, with 9 bases sitting between them. This CDR3 has 13 residues. Germline values: CDR1 LGHNA, CDR2 YNFKEQ. CDR3 sequence: CASSQGGFDEQYF. The CDR3 nucleotides are TGTGCCAGCAGCCAAGGAGGTTTCGACGAGCAGTACTTC.

The CDR3 loop reads CASSLQREVNEQFF. In DNA form, the CDR3 reads TGCGCCAGCAGCTTGCAGCGGGAGGTCAATGAGCAGTTCTTC. The V call is TRBV5-1, the J call TRBJ2-1; 9 nucleotides match TRBD2. In germline, CDR1 is SGHRS, CDR2 YFSETQ. After removal of 1 base from V and 6 bases from J, the junction contained 2 bases not matched to a gene. The CDR3 loop spans 14 amino acids.

The chain joins TRBV6-1 to TRBJ2-5; D possibly uses TRBD1 or TRBD2 (5 bases each). V was shortened by 7 bases and J by 10 bases, with 13 bases between the two germline ends. The germline V gene encodes CDR1 MNHNS and CDR2 SASEGT. This CDR3 is 11 amino acids long. The CDR3 DNA reads as TGTGCCAGCATGAGCGAGGGGAGCCAGTACTTC. Translation gives CASMSEGSQYF.

This chain uses TRBV4-3 with TRBJ2-7; TRBD1 or TRBD2 may be the D gene (5 bases each). The CDR3 is 14 amino acids. Germline V gene lookup returns CDR1 LGHNA and CDR2 YSLEER. V gave up 4 bases and J gave up 2 bases, with 12 bases separating them. The DNA for the CDR3 is TGCGCCAGCAGCCGAGGGACGTCGACCTACGAGCAGTACTTC. Protein sequence: CASSRGTSTYEQYF.

Comments on this clone: Within the sample, other DNA sequences also encode this same CDR3. The chain has TRBV6-5 and TRBJ2-1; no clear D gene. The V gene lost 0 bases and the J gene lost 4 bases, with 7 bases spanning the gap. The CDR3 is 14 amino acids. CDR1 is MNHEY, CDR2 SVGAGI, per germline. The CDR3 DNA sequence: TGTGCCAGCAGTTACTCCCGATCATACAATGAGCAGTTCTTC. Its translation: CASSYSRSYNEQFF.

CDR3 sequence: CATSAGVGDTQYF. The CDR3 coding sequence is TGTGCCACCAGCGCGGGAGTTGGAGATACGCAGTATTTT. J is TRBJ2-3 and V is TRBV15; 7 bases are a match to TRBD2. The CDR3 has 13 residues. CDR1 LNHNV and CDR2 YYDKDF come from the germline V gene (reference sequence). Germline trimming cut 5 bases from V and 5 bases from J; bases unmatched to any gene: 4. Combining the CDR3 with reference TRBV15 and TRBJ2-3 gives the whole variable domain DAMVIQNPRYQVTQFGKPVTLSCSQTLNHNVMYWYQQKSSQAPKLLFHYYDKDFNNEADTPDNFQSRRPNTSFCFLDIRSPGLGDTAMYLCATSAGVGDTQYFGPGTRLTVL.

V gene TRBV7-9 combines with J gene TRBJ2-6; the D call may be TRBD1 or TRBD2 (5 bases each). Trimming removed 5 bases at V and 0 bases at J, with 11 bases between. The CDR3 consists of 16 residues. Looked up from germline, CDR1 is SEHNR and CDR2 is FQNEAQ (reference sequence). CDR3 protein: CASSTGTVSGANVLTF. The CDR3 bases are TGTGCCAGCAGCACGGGGACGGTCTCTGGGGCCAACGTCCTGACTTTC.

The chain combines TRBV7-2 with TRBJ2-1; 8 bases agree with TRBD2. The CDR3 loop spans 19 amino acids. Germline V lookup: CDR1 SGHTA, CDR2 FQGNSA. The ends lost 1 base at V and 6 bases at J; junction bases unmatched: 17. The CDR3 loop reads CASSLVGGVARTNPNEQFF. The CDR3 DNA reads TGTGCCAGCAGCTTAGTCGGGGGGGTAGCGCGTACCAACCCCAATGAGCAGTTCTTC.

This chain uses TRBV4-2 with TRBJ2-1, with 9 positions matching TRBD2. The CDR3 extends over 16 amino acids. The junction had 12 bases not matched to a gene; V was cut back by 5 bases and J by 7 bases. Germline CDR1 reads LGHNA; CDR2 reads YNFKEQ. CDR3 sequence reads: CASSLVAGDSGNEQFF. In DNA, the CDR3 is TGTGCCAGCAGCTTGGTAGCGGGAGACTCGGGAAATGAGCAGTTCTTC.

This clone was observed a handful of times. This sequence joins TRBV4-1 and TRBJ1-5; perhaps TRBD1 as D (5 bases). The V end lost 1 base, the J end lost 2 bases, and 12 bases lay between the germline ends. Germline V gene lookup returns CDR1 MGHRA and CDR2 YSYEKL. There are 16 residues in the CDR3. For the CDR3, the DNA is TGCGCCAGCAGCCAAGGGGGGAACTACGGCAATCAGCCCCAGCATTTT. It yields the protein CASSQGGNYGNQPQHF.

The chain is built from TRBV10-3 and TRBJ1-3, with D unresolved. The germline V gene encodes CDR1 ENHRY and CDR2 SYGVKD. CDR3 length: 15 amino acids. V was shortened by 0 bases and J by 0 bases, with 6 bases between the two germline ends. The CDR3 spells CAISESRSSGNTIYF. The CDR3 region has the DNA TGTGCCATCAGTGAGTCCAGGAGCTCTGGAAACACCATATATTTT.

The rearrangement uses TRBV2 and TRBJ1-3, with D possibly matching TRBD1 (5 bases). CDR1 SNHLY and CDR2 FYNNEI come from the germline V gene. Trimming removed 5 bases from V and 2 bases from J, with 10 bases in between. The CDR3 length is 14 residues. CDR3 nucleotides: TGTGCCAGCAGTACGATGGGGGCTGGAAACACCATATATTTT. Translating gives CASSTMGAGNTIYF.

V usage is TRBV5-4 and J usage is TRBJ2-6; D gene unclear. The V end lost 4 bases, the J end lost 1 base, and 6 bases lay between the germline ends. The germline CDR1 and CDR2 sequences are SGHNT and YYREEE (reference sequence). The CDR3 sequence is 14 residues long. CDR3 coding DNA: TGTGCCAGCAGCCTGGAATCTGGGGCCAACGTCCTGACTTTC. Protein product: CASSLESGANVLTF.